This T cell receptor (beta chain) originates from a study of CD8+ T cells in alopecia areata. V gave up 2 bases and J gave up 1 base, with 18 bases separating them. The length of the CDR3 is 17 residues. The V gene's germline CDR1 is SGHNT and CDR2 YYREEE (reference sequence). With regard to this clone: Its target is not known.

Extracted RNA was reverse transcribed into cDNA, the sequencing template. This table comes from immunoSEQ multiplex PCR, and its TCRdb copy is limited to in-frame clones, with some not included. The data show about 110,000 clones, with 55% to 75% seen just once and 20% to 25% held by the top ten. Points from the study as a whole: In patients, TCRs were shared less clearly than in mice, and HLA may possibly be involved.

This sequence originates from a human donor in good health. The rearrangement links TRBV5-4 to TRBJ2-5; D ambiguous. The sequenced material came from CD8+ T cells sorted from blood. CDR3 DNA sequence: TGTGCCAGCAGCTTAGATATGGCCGGATCGAGCCAAGAGACCCAGTACTTC. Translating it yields CASSLDMAGSSQETQYF.